The 30 T cell receptor beta chains below come from one sample, sequenced in a study of T cell responses to AZD1222 COVID-19 vaccine. Assay: immunoSEQ multiplex PCR; the TCRdb copy retains only in-frame clones and omits some. The table has about 70,000 clones, about four fifths seen once. The source was peripheral blood, collected on day 0 of AZD1222 vaccination. The origin of the receptors is an adult in good health.

The rearrangement joins TRBV7-9 to TRBJ1-6; 9 bases align to TRBD1. V lost 6 bases to trimming and J lost 11 bases; unmatched junction nucleotides: 17. This CDR3 contains 17 residues. Germline lookup yields CDR1 SEHNR and CDR2 FQNEAQ (reference sequence). The CDR3 sequence: CASRPPAGGTGITPLHF. The CDR3 nucleotides are TGTGCCAGCAGGCCCCCGGCCGGCGGGACAGGGATTACACCCCTCCACTTT.

V usage is TRBV10-1 and J usage is TRBJ2-5; TRBD1 agrees at 10 bases. Trimming at V came to 6 bases and at J to 4 bases, leaving 8 bases not matched to a gene. The CDR3 loop spans 15 amino acids. In germline, CDR1 is WNHNN, CDR2 SYGVQD (reference sequence). CDR3 region: CASSRDRGPGETQYF. The CDR3 DNA sequence: TGCGCCAGCAGCAGGGACAGGGGCCCGGGAGAGACCCAGTACTTC.

This clone has a single count. This chain joins TRBV19 and TRBJ1-2; D is undetermined. Germline CDR1 reads LNHDA; CDR2 reads SQIVND (reference sequence). This CDR3 spans 14 amino acids. The V and J ends lost 7 bases and 7 bases respectively, with 19 bases between them. CDR3 loop: CASTAVDQSGGYTF. DNA of the CDR3: TGTGCCAGTACCGCCGTCGACCAGTCGGGTGGCTACACCTTC.

This chain uses TRBV19 with TRBJ1-3, with D possibly matching TRBD1 (5 bases). V was pared by 1 base and J by 0 bases, with 16 bases between. The CDR3 length is 18 residues. In germline, CDR1 is LNHDA, CDR2 SQIVND (reference sequence). The CDR3 nucleotides read TGTGCCAGTAGTATAGGGCCAGCGAGGGGATACTCTGGAAACACCATATATTTT. Its protein product is CASSIGPARGYSGNTIYF.

This clone was detected only a few times. The chain has TRBV19 and TRBJ1-2; D may be TRBD1 (6 bases). This CDR3 has 14 amino acids. Germline V gene data show CDR1 as LNHDA and CDR2 as SQIVND (reference sequence). The V and J ends lost 2 bases and 4 bases respectively, with 11 bases between them. The CDR3 bases are TGTGCCAGTAGTATATGGGGGCTTGGCTATGGCTACACCTTC. This codes for CASSIWGLGYGYTF.

Of note for this clone: This specimen includes other DNA sequences encoding the same CDR3. The chain combines TRBV7-9 with TRBJ1-1, with TRBD1 as a possible D gene (6 bases). The CDR3 extends over 14 amino acids. The germline CDR1 and CDR2 sequences are SEHNR and FQNEAQ (reference sequence). V was shortened by 1 base and J by 1 base, with 7 bases between the two germline ends. CDR3 DNA: TGTGCCAGCAGCTTAGGGACAGCGAACACTGAAGCTTTCTTT. It yields the protein CASSLGTANTEAFF. The whole variable domain, filled in from reference TRBV7-9 and TRBJ1-1, reads DTGVSQNPRHKITKRGQNVTFRCDPISEHNRLYWYRQTLGQGPEFLTYFQNEAQLEKSRLLSDRFSAERPKGSFSTLEIQRTEQGDSAMYLCASSLGTANTEAFFGQGTRLTVV.

This clone has just one count. This chain links TRBV7-2 with TRBJ1-1; TRBD1 is a possible D gene (6 bases). Germline CDR1 is SGHTA and CDR2 is FQGNSA. CDR3 length: 14 residues. The V gene lost 2 bases and the J gene lost 7 bases, with 14 bases spanning the gap. This chain's CDR3 is CASSLLGGGGEAFF. The DNA for the CDR3 is TGTGCCAGCAGCTTATTGGGGGGCGGAGGTGAAGCTTTCTTT.

This clone has more than one count but fewer than ten. The chain employs TRBV10-3 and TRBJ1-2, with TRBD1 matching over 8 bases. The length of the CDR3 is 15 residues. CDR1 ENHRY and CDR2 SYGVKD come from the germline V gene. With V trimmed by 0 bases and J by 7 bases, 7 bases remained unmatched. Written as DNA, the CDR3 is TGTGCCATCAGTGAGTCGGAGGACAGGGTCTCTGGCTACACCTTC. As protein: CAISESEDRVSGYTF.

This chain connects TRBV28 to TRBJ2-5; maybe TRBD2 (5 bases). CDR3 length: 13 amino acids. V was shortened by 6 bases and J by 2 bases, with 10 bases between the two germline ends. CDR1 is MDHEN and CDR2 is SYDVKM in the germline V gene. CDR3 DNA: TGTGCCAGCAGGGTCCGGGGACAAGAGACCCAGTACTTC. Translation gives CASRVRGQETQYF.

The chain links TRBV3-1 (or the pseudogene TRBV3-2) to TRBJ1-2; 7 positions match TRBD1. Per germline, CDR1 LGHDT and CDR2 YNNKEL (reference sequence). J gave up 4 bases and V 1 base, and 3 bases lay outside the gene matches. The CDR3 is 14 residues long. CDR3 loop: CASSQGQGPYGYTF. For the CDR3, the DNA is TGTGCCAGCAGCCAAGGACAGGGCCCCTATGGCTACACCTTC.

Only one count was recorded for this clone. The rearrangement links TRBV28 to TRBJ1-2; D call uncertain. Trimming left V 3 bases short and J 1 base short, with 9 bases between. Germline V gene data show CDR1 as MDHEN and CDR2 as SYDVKM. CDR3 length equals 14 residues. DNA of the CDR3: TGTGCCAGCAGTTTTGGCAAATTTAACTATGGCTACACCTTC. As protein: CASSFGKFNYGYTF.

CDR3 in amino acids: CASATGQVGEQYF. In DNA form, the CDR3 reads TGTGCCAGCGCGACAGGGCAAGTTGGAGAGCAGTACTTC. The rearrangement links TRBV19 to TRBJ2-7, with 7 nucleotides matching TRBD1. Germline lookup yields CDR1 LNHDA and CDR2 SQIVND (reference sequence). The CDR3 length is 13 residues. The junction had 12 bases not matched to a gene; V was cut back by 9 bases and J by 7 bases.

This clone has just a few counts. The genes are TRBV3-1 (or the pseudogene TRBV3-2) and TRBJ2-7, with D maybe TRBD1 (5 bases). This CDR3 is 13 amino acids long. The V gene's germline CDR1 is LGHDT and CDR2 YNNKEL (reference sequence). Between the trimmed V and J ends, which lost 3 bases and 3 bases, there was a span of 9 bases. The CDR3 nucleotides are TGTGCCAGCAGCCAGCGGACAAGCTACGAGCAGTACTTC. It specifies CASSQRTSYEQYF.

This clone was recorded a few times. The chain recombines TRBV6-6 with TRBJ1-6; TRBD1 might be the D (5 bases). V dropped 5 bases and J dropped 7 bases, with 21 bases sitting between them. There are 17 residues in the CDR3. CDR1 and CDR2 from the germline V gene are MNHNY and SVGAGI (reference sequence). Here the CDR3 reads CASSLSSVQDLNSPLHF. The CDR3 DNA reads TGTGCCAGCAGTCTTAGTTCTGTACAGGACTTAAATTCACCCCTCCACTTT.

The J gene is TRBJ1-3, the V gene TRBV11-2, with 9 nucleotides matching TRBD1. Per germline, CDR1 SGHAT and CDR2 FQNNGV. The junction had 4 bases not matched to a gene; V was cut back by 5 bases and J by 2 bases. This CDR3 spans 15 amino acids. CDR3 region: CASSKQGAPGNTIYF. CDR3 nucleotides: TGTGCCAGCAGCAAACAGGGGGCGCCTGGAAACACCATATATTTT.

The gene calls are TRBV2 and TRBJ2-7, with TRBD2 matching over 10 bases. Germline V gene sequence: CDR1 SNHLY, CDR2 FYNNEI. After removal of 4 bases from V and 3 bases from J, the junction contained 3 bases not matched to a gene. CDR3 length: 14 residues. The CDR3 sequence: CASSGSSGGYEQYF. CDR3 DNA sequence: TGTGCCAGCAGTGGATCTAGCGGGGGCTACGAGCAGTACTTC. Filled out from reference TRBV2 and TRBJ2-7, the complete variable domain reads EPEVTQTPSHQVTQMGQEVILRCVPISNHLYFYWYRQILGQKVEFLVSFYNNEISEKSEIFDDQFSVERPDGSNFTLKIRSTKLEDSAMYFCASSGSSGGYEQYFGPGTRLTVT.

The CDR3 DNA follows: TGTGCCAGCAGTGAACTTGGTGGGGGGCGCACAGATACGCAGTATTTT. As protein: CASSELGGGRTDTQYF. The rearrangement links TRBV6-1 to TRBJ2-3; either TRBD1 or TRBD2 may fit D (6 bases each). The germline V gene encodes CDR1 MNHNS and CDR2 SASEGT. This CDR3 is built from 16 residues. Trimming took off 2 bases at V and 1 base at J, with 13 bases between the two ends.

The CDR3 region has the DNA TGTGCCAGCAGCTCCAACCGGGGGCGGGGGTCACCCCTCCACTTT. Translating gives CASSSNRGRGSPLHF. The genes are TRBV7-2 and TRBJ1-6; tentatively, D is TRBD1 (6 bases). Per the germline V gene, CDR1 is SGHTA and CDR2 is FQGNSA. This CDR3 contains 15 residues. Trimming removed 4 bases at V and 10 bases at J, with 17 bases between.

The J gene is TRBJ2-2, the V gene TRBV7-3; tentatively, D is TRBD2 (6 bases). This CDR3 spans 13 amino acids. Germline loops: CDR1 SGHTA, CDR2 FQGTGA. Trimming shortened V by 10 bases and J by 7 bases, and 16 bases separated the two germline ends. CDR3 in amino acids: CATSTSQVGELFF. CDR3 bases: TGTGCCACGTCGACTAGTCAGGTCGGGGAGCTGTTTTTT.

This clone was picked up a small number of times. This chain connects TRBV4-3 to TRBJ2-7; 9 nucleotides match TRBD1. The CDR3 contains 15 residues. V was pared by 0 bases and J by 3 bases, with 3 bases of the junction left unmatched. The germline V gene has CDR1 LGHNA and CDR2 YSLEER. CDR3 region: CASSQEETGGYEQYF. The DNA of the CDR3 is TGCGCCAGCAGCCAAGAAGAGACAGGGGGCTACGAGCAGTACTTC.

The V and J genes are TRBV11-1 and TRBJ2-1; D call uncertain. V lost 5 bases to trimming and J lost 3 bases, with 11 bases between them. CDR3 size: 14 residues. CDR1 is SGHAT, CDR2 FQDESV, per germline (reference sequence). Here the CDR3 DNA reads TGTGCCAGCAGCCAAGATAACAGCTACAATGAGCAGTTCTTC. Its translation: CASSQDNSYNEQFF.

The rearrangement joins TRBV14 to TRBJ1-1; D not resolved. Germline CDR1 SGHDN, CDR2 FVKESK. CDR3 length equals 13 residues. V was clipped by 4 bases and J by 0 bases, with 6 bases between them. CDR3 bases: TGTGCCAGCAGCCCGAACCTGAACACTGAAGCTTTCTTT. Translated, it gives CASSPNLNTEAFF.

The chain recombines TRBV5-1 with TRBJ2-3; D remains unclear. The V gene lost 0 bases and the J gene lost 6 bases, with 17 bases spanning the gap. CDR3 length: 16 amino acids. Germline CDR1 SGHRS, CDR2 YFSETQ. CDR3 bases: TGCGCCAGCAGCTTGGGAGTCGGACGGTTACGGGATACGCAGTATTTT. Translating gives CASSLGVGRLRDTQYF. Together with reference TRBV5-1 and TRBJ2-3, the CDR3 gives the full variable domain: KAGVTQTPRYLIKTRGQQVTLSCSPISGHRSVSWYQQTPGQGLQFLFEYFSETQRNKGNFPGRFSGRQFSNSRSEMNVSTLELGDSALYLCASSLGVGRLRDTQYFGPGTRLTVL.

The gene calls are TRBV28 and TRBJ1-2; 10 positions match TRBD1. CDR3 size: 14 residues. Trimming cost V 4 bases and J 8 bases; bases outside gene matches: 7. Germline V gives CDR1 MDHEN, CDR2 SYDVKM. CDR3 bases: TGTGCCAGCAGTTCGGCGGGACAGGGGAAAGGCTACACCTTC. Its translation: CASSSAGQGKGYTF.

V usage is TRBV4-2 and J usage is TRBJ2-1, with 7 bases identical to TRBD1. J gave up 1 base and V 3 bases, and 9 bases lay outside the gene matches. Germline V gene data show CDR1 as LGHNA and CDR2 as YNFKEQ. This CDR3 region has 17 residues. The DNA of the CDR3 is TGTGCCAGCAGCCAGGGTACAGGGGCCCAATCCTACAATGAGCAGTTCTTC. Protein: CASSQGTGAQSYNEQFF.

In nucleotides, the CDR3 is TGTGCCAGCAGCCAAGATACACGTGCCTACACCTTC. Protein: CASSQDTRAYTF. The rearrangement links TRBV3-1 (or the pseudogene TRBV3-2) to TRBJ1-2; D is unclear. From germline, CDR1 is LGHDT and CDR2 YNNKEL (reference sequence). Trimming removed 0 bases from V and 10 bases from J, with 9 bases in between. This CDR3 has 12 residues.

This chain links TRBV5-1 with TRBJ2-1, with D possibly being TRBD1 (5 bases). The CDR3 has 15 amino acids. V was clipped by 4 bases and J by 1 base, with 12 bases between them. CDR1 and CDR2 (germline): SGHRS, YFSETQ. DNA of the CDR3: TGCGCCAGCAGCATAGACAGAGCATCCTACAATGAGCAGTTCTTC. Protein sequence: CASSIDRASYNEQFF.

This chain uses TRBV27 with TRBJ2-7; the match to TRBD2 covers 8 bases. This CDR3 region has 15 residues. CDR1 is MNHEY and CDR2 is SMNVEV in the germline V gene (reference sequence). V dropped 5 bases and J dropped 6; count of bases not matched to a gene: 12. The chain's CDR3 is CASSKEVAGSSEQYF. CDR3 coding DNA: TGTGCCAGCAGTAAGGAGGTAGCGGGGTCTAGCGAGCAGTACTTC.

The rearrangement links TRBV6-5 to TRBJ1-2, with a tentative D call TRBD1 (6 bases). The CDR3 is made up of 15 amino acids. In germline, CDR1 is MNHEY, CDR2 SVGAGI. V dropped 0 bases and J dropped 4 bases, with 12 bases sitting between them. CDR3 region: CASSYSSQGTYGYTF. In DNA, the CDR3 is TGTGCCAGCAGTTACTCTAGTCAGGGGACCTATGGCTACACCTTC.

The count of this clone is one. A read error is likely, as this CDR3 ends without the conserved phenylalanine or tryptophan. Because the CDR3's place on the DNA is in doubt, the DNA is left out and the CDR3 is given as listed by TCRdb. CDR3 in amino acids: CATSDTSLI. The chain is built from TRBV24-1 and TRBJ2-7; TRBD2 is taken as the D call from the table, unchecked against the DNA. Termini included, the CDR3 measures 9 amino acids. Per germline, CDR1 KGHDR and CDR2 SFDVKD.